Included here is one T cell receptor beta chain sequence, with context. Antigen: not known. The CDR3 totals 15 residues. Germline loops: CDR1 SGHVS, CDR2 FNYEAQ. Trimming removed 4 bases from V and 6 bases from J; junction bases left unmatched: 10. Assay: immunoSEQ multiplex PCR; the TCRdb copy retains only in-frame clones and omits some. Here the sample spans more than 65,000 clones, more than 85% being singletons. The donors belonged to the roughly 110-subject validation cohort, separate from the roughly 720-subject first cohort. These data come from a study of cytomegalovirus exposure and HLA in healthy donors. Study results and limitations: In a later analysis, first-cohort TCR clusters were found to tend to co-occur in the 120 or so validation repertoires. The study designated roughly 160 TCR beta chains cytomegalovirus-associated.

The clonotype originates from a young man in good health and CMV-seronegative. Sequencing used PBMCs. The chain is built from TRBV7-6 and TRBJ1-2; 8 nucleotides agree with TRBD1. CDR3 sequence (DNA): TGTGCCAGCAGCTCGAGGACAGGGACGCGCGATGGCTACACCTTC. Amino acids: CASSSRTGTRDGYTF.